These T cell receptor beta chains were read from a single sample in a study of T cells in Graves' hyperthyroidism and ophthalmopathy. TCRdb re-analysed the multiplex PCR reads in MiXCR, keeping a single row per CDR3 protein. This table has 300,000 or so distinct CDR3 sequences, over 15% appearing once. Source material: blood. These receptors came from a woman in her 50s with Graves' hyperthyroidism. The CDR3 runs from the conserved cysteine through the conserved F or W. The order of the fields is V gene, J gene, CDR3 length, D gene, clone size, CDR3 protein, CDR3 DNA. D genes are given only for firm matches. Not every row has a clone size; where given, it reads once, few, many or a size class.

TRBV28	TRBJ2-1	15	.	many	CASSSSGTTYNEQFF	TGTGCCAGCAGCTCCTCCGGGACAACCTACAATGAGCAGTTCTTC
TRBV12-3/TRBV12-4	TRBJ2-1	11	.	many	CASSPLNEQFF	TGTGCCAGCAGTCCTTTAAATGAGCAGTTCTTC
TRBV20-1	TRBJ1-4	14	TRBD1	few	CSATTGAMREKLFF	TGCAGTGCAACGACAGGGGCAATGAGAGAAAAACTGTTTTTT
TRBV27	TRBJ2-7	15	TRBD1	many	CASSAGTGPYYEQYF	TGTGCCAGCAGTGCAGGGACAGGCCCCTACTACGAGCAGTACTTC
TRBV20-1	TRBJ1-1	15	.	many	CSATHRQALNTEAFF	TGCAGTGCTACCCATCGACAGGCCCTGAACACTGAAGCTTTCTTT
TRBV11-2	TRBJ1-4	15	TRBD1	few	CASSFGQGRDEKLFF	TGTGCCAGCAGCTTTGGACAGGGAAGAGATGAAAAACTGTTTTTT
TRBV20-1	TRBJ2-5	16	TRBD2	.	CSARGARLAEQETQYF	TGCAGTGCTAGAGGCGCCCGACTAGCGGAGCAAGAGACCCAGTACTTC
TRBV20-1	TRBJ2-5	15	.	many	CSASDSGQTQETQYF	TGCAGTGCTAGCGATAGTGGACAGACCCAAGAGACCCAGTACTTC
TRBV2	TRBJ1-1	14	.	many	CASRDPPRDTEAFF	TGTGCCAGCAGAGACCCGCCCAGGGACACTGAAGCTTTCTTT
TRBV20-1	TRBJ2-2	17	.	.	CSARDPRQGTDTGELFF	TGCAGTGCTAGAGATCCCAGGCAGGGGACGGACACCGGGGAGCTGTTTTTT
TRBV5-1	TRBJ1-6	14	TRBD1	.	CASSLEQGNSPLHF	TGCGCCAGCAGCTTGGAACAGGGGAATTCACCCCTCCACTTT
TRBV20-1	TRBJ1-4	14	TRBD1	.	CSARTWDSNEKLFF	TGCAGTGCTAGAACTTGGGACAGTAATGAAAAACTGTTTTTT
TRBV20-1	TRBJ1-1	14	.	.	CSAVLDPGRAEAFF	TGCAGTGCGGTTCTGGATCCGGGGAGGGCAGAAGCTTTCTTT
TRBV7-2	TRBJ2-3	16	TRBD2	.	CASSLESGDLRDTQYF	TGTGCCAGCAGCTTAGAGAGCGGGGATCTGAGAGATACGCAGTATTTT
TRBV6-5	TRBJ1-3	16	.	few	CASSWGPSNSGNTIYF	TGTGCCAGCAGTTGGGGACCGAGCAACTCTGGAAACACCATATATTTT
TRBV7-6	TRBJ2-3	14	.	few	CASSIPMVTDTQYF	TGTGCCAGTAGTATCCCCATGGTCACAGATACGCAGTATTTT
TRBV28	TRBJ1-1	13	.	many	CASGKGMVTEAFF	TGTGCCAGCGGAAAAGGGATGGTCACTGAAGCTTTCTTT
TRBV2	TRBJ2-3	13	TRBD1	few	CASGRQGKDTQYF	TGTGCCAGCGGCCGACAGGGGAAGGATACGCAGTATTTT
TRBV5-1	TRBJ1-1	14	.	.	CASSPDPEGTEAFF	TGCGCCAGCAGCCCTGACCCGGAGGGCACTGAAGCTTTCTTT
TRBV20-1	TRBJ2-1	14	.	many	CSARVEGGTDEQFF	TGCAGTGCTAGAGTAGAGGGAGGGACAGATGAGCAGTTCTTC
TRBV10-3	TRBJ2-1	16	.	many	CAISESRGSSYNEQFF	TGTGCCATCAGTGAGTCCCGGGGGAGCTCCTACAATGAGCAGTTCTTC
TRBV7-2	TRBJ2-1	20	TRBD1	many	CASSLGSRGLYQSSYNEQFF	TGTGCCAGCAGCTTAGGGTCCAGGGGGTTGTATCAGAGCTCCTACAATGAGCAGTTCTTC
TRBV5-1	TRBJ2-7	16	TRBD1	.	CASSLPGTGGSHEQYF	TGCGCCAGCAGCCTCCCCGGGACAGGGGGCTCCCACGAGCAGTACTTC
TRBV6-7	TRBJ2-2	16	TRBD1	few	CASSYSFRGYTGELFF	TGTGCCAGCAGTTACTCGTTCAGGGGGTACACCGGGGAGCTGTTTTTT
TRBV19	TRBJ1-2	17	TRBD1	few	CASSIDETGDMNYGYTF	TGTGCCAGTAGTATAGACGAGACAGGGGACATGAACTATGGCTACACCTTC
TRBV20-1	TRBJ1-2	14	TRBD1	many	CSARGTGGNYGYTF	TGCAGTGCTAGAGGGACAGGGGGCAACTATGGCTACACCTTC
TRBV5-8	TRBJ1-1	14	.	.	CASSLAGFSTEAFF	TGTGCCAGCAGCTTGGCCGGATTCTCGACTGAAGCTTTCTTT
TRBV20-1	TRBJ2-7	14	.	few	CSARNPDSAYEQYF	TGCAGTGCTCGAAATCCTGACTCAGCCTACGAGCAGTACTTC
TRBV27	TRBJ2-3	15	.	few	CASSLFGSGSDTQYF	TGTGCCAGCAGTTTATTCGGTTCAGGGTCAGATACGCAGTATTTT
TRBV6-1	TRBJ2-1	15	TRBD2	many	CASSERAGWRNEQFF	TGTGCCAGCAGTGAAAGAGCGGGGTGGAGGAATGAGCAGTTCTTC
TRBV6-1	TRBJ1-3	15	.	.	CASSNGILSGNTIYF	TGTGCCAGCAGTAACGGGATACTCTCTGGAAACACCATATATTTT
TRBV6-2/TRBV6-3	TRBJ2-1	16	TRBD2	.	CASSYRREDFYNEQFF	TGTGCCAGCAGTTACAGGCGGGAGGACTTCTACAATGAGCAGTTCTTC
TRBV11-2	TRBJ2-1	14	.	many	CASSPVSYYNEQFF	TGTGCCAGCAGCCCGGTCAGTTACTACAATGAGCAGTTCTTC
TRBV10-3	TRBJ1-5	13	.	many	CAISDNRNQPQHF	TGTGCCATCAGTGATAATCGCAATCAGCCCCAGCATTTT
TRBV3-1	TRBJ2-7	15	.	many	CASSQAPDSSYEQYF	TGTGCCAGCAGCCAAGCCCCCGATAGCTCCTACGAGCAGTACTTC
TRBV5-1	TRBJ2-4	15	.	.	CASSLDTGRKSIQYF	TGCGCCAGCAGCTTGGACACGGGACGAAAAAGCATTCAGTACTTC
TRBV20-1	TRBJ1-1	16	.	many	CSARVGEGGWGTEAFF	TGCAGTGCTAGAGTTGGTGAGGGGGGATGGGGCACTGAAGCTTTCTTT
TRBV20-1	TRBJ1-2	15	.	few	CSAEPVAGFDYGYTF	TGCAGTGCCGAGCCAGTAGCGGGATTCGACTATGGCTACACCTTC
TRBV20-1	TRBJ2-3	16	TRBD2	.	CSAIRGASGRTDTQYF	TGCAGTGCTATTAGAGGTGCTAGCGGCCGCACAGATACGCAGTATTTT
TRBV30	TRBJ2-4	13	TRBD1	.	CAGTRQGADIQYF	TGTGCCGGGACCAGACAGGGGGCGGACATTCAGTACTTC
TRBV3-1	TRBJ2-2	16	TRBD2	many	CASTAVAGLNTGELFF	TGTGCCAGCACCGCAGTAGCGGGGTTGAACACCGGGGAGCTGTTTTTT
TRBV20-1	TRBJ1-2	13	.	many	CSARGGGVYGYTF	TGCAGTGCTAGAGGTGGGGGAGTCTATGGCTACACCTTC
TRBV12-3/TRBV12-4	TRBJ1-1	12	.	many	CASSSDRTEAFF	TGTGCCAGCAGCTCCGACAGAACTGAAGCTTTCTTT
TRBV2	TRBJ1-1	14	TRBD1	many	CASSWTGGDTEAFF	TGTGCCAGCAGCTGGACAGGGGGGGACACTGAAGCTTTCTTT
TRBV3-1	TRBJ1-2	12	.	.	CASQPGGGGYTF	TGTGCCAGCCAACCCGGGGGCGGTGGCTACACCTTC